The 17 T cell receptor beta chains below all came from one sample that was sequenced in a study of blood T cell repertoires in COVID-19. Generated by immunoSEQ multiplex PCR, the TCRdb table keeps only in-frame clones and is missing some. Seen here are about 350,000 clones, about 88% observed once, and the top ten hold around 7.9%. Sequenced material: peripheral blood. All receptors derive from a woman aged 65 to 85 with COVID-19, enrolled during active disease.

The chain couples TRBV5-8 to TRBJ2-3; the match to TRBD1 covers 7 bases. CDR1 is SGHTS and CDR2 is YDEGEE in the germline V gene. Trimming took 3 bases from V and 1 from J; bases not matched to a gene: 8. This CDR3 has 16 amino acids. DNA of the CDR3: TGTGCCAGCAGCTCCCTCGGACAGGCGGGCACAGATACGCAGTATTTT. This translates into CASSSLGQAGTDTQYF.

V gene TRBV7-2 combines with J gene TRBJ2-7; TRBD2 agrees at 7 bases. The germline gives CDR1 SGHTA, CDR2 FQGNSA. The CDR3 sequence is 14 residues long. J lost 3 bases, V lost 6 bases, and 8 bases had no gene match. The CDR3 DNA reads as TGTGCCAGCAGGTACGGGGGGTCAAGCTACGAGCAGTACTTC. Encoded protein: CASRYGGSSYEQYF. The entire variable domain, with the rest obtained from reference TRBV7-2 and TRBJ2-7, is as follows: GAGVSQSPSNKVTEKGKDVELRCDPISGHTALYWYRQSLGQGLEFLIYFQGNSAPDKSGLPSDRFSAERTGGSVSTLTIQRTQQEDSAVYLCASRYGGSSYEQYFGPGTRLTVT.

The V call is TRBV9, the J call TRBJ1-2, with no clear D. Germline assignment: CDR1 SGDLS and CDR2 YYNGEE. This CDR3 spans 13 amino acids. Trimming took 0 bases from V and 6 from J, leaving 9 bases between them. The CDR3 nucleotides read TGTGCCAGCAGCGTAGATGGTCCAGATGGCTACACCTTC. It is translated as CASSVDGPDGYTF.

The CDR3 spells CASSQEFDLANSPLHF. The CDR3 nucleotides read TGCGCCAGCAGCCAAGAGTTTGACTTGGCAAATTCACCCCTCCACTTT. The chain has TRBV4-1 and TRBJ1-6; D remains ambiguous. CDR1 and CDR2 (germline): MGHRA, YSYEKL. CDR3 length: 16 residues. V shed 0 bases and J shed 7 bases, with 13 bases lying between them.

The chain employs TRBV19 and TRBJ1-2; maybe TRBD1 (6 bases). The CDR3 runs 13 residues. Trimming left V 5 bases short and J 4 bases short, with 11 bases between. CDR1 and CDR2 from the germline V gene are LNHDA and SQIVND (reference sequence). The CDR3 region is CASSLKTGYGYTF. DNA of the CDR3: TGTGCCAGTAGTCTAAAGACAGGCTATGGCTACACCTTC.

The rearrangement links TRBV2 to TRBJ1-1, with 7 bases that match TRBD1. J was trimmed by 3 bases and V by 5 bases; bases with no gene match: 9. Germline V CDR1 and CDR2: SNHLY, FYNNEI. The CDR3 is 15 residues long. CDR3 DNA: TGTGCCAGCAGTAGGCAGGGGGTGGCGGACACTGAAGCTTTCTTT. Residues: CASSRQGVADTEAFF.

The genes are TRBV15 and TRBJ1-2, with D hard to call. V lost 3 bases and J lost 0, with 2 bases in between. Germline CDR1 reads LNHNV; CDR2 reads YYDKDF (reference sequence). The CDR3 has 12 amino acids. CDR3 region: CATSSANYGYTF. CDR3 DNA: TGTGCCACCAGCAGCGCTAACTATGGCTACACCTTC.

This chain links TRBV29-1 with TRBJ1-5, with D tentatively TRBD1 (6 bases). The CDR3 is 13 amino acids. Germline values: CDR1 SQVTM, CDR2 ANQGSEA. The V end was cut by 2 bases, the J end by 6 bases, with 11 bases between. The DNA of the CDR3 is TGCAGCGTTGAATCAGGGGTTGGTCAGCCCCAGCATTTT. Amino acids: CSVESGVGQPQHF.

The chain uses TRBV7-3 and TRBJ2-3; 8 nucleotides agree with TRBD1. CDR3 size: 13 residues. V was pared by 3 bases and J by 5 bases, with 1 base of the junction left unmatched. Germline V gene data show CDR1 as SGHTA and CDR2 as FQGTGA. The CDR3 loop is CASSFTGGDTQYF. The CDR3 DNA sequence: TGTGCCAGCAGCTTCACAGGGGGAGATACGCAGTATTTT.

V and J are TRBV24-1 and TRBJ2-5; 7 bases match TRBD1. After removal of 5 bases from V and 0 bases from J, the junction contained 5 bases not matched to a gene. CDR3 length: 15 amino acids. Germline V gives CDR1 KGHDR, CDR2 SFDVKD. The CDR3 sequence: CATSGKGGDQETQYF. CDR3 sequence (DNA): TGTGCCACCAGTGGAAAAGGGGGCGACCAAGAGACCCAGTACTTC.

The gene calls are TRBV18 and TRBJ1-2; tentative D call: TRBD1 (5 bases). CDR1 is KGHSH and CDR2 is LQKENI in the germline V gene. Trimming shortened V by 5 bases and J by 8 bases, and 18 bases separated the two germline ends. CDR3 length: 14 amino acids. The CDR3 region has the DNA TGTGCCAGCTCAGCAGCGACAGCCCAGTTAGGCTACACCTTC. Translation: CASSAATAQLGYTF.

This clone has just one count. V is TRBV5-8 and J is TRBJ2-3; 9 positions match TRBD1. CDR1 SGHTS and CDR2 YDEGEE come from the germline V gene. Trimming removed 5 bases from V and 2 bases from J; junction bases left unmatched: 6. This CDR3 has 15 residues. The CDR3 bases are TGTGCCAGCAGTCCGGGACAGGGAGTCACAGATACGCAGTATTTT. Translation gives CASSPGQGVTDTQYF.

This chain's CDR3 is CASSLWGGTEAFF. In nucleotides, the CDR3 is TGTGCCAGCAGCTTGTGGGGAGGGACTGAAGCTTTCTTT. J is TRBJ1-1 and V is TRBV5-8, with D hard to call. Trimming pared 1 base from V and 5 bases from J, leaving 9 bases between. The germline gives CDR1 SGHTS, CDR2 YDEGEE. The CDR3 runs 13 residues.

The rearrangement joins TRBV27 to TRBJ1-5; D may be TRBD1 (5 bases). The V gene lost 6 bases and the J gene lost 5 bases, with 11 bases spanning the gap. The CDR3 sequence is 13 residues long. Germline CDR1 and CDR2: MNHEY and SMNVEV (reference sequence). CDR3 sequence: CASSGGYDQPQHF. The CDR3 DNA follows: TGTGCCAGCAGCGGGGGGTATGATCAGCCCCAGCATTTT.

The chain uses TRBV5-1 and TRBJ1-3; 10 bases align to TRBD1. V lost 3 bases and J lost 0; bases outside the gene matches: 3. Germline V lookup: CDR1 SGHRS, CDR2 YFSETQ. The CDR3 loop spans 16 amino acids. Here the CDR3 reads CASSWGDRGSGNTIYF. The CDR3 DNA sequence: TGCGCCAGCAGCTGGGGGGACAGGGGCTCTGGAAACACCATATATTTT. The whole variable domain, remainder taken from reference TRBV5-1 and TRBJ1-3, is KAGVTQTPRYLIKTRGQQVTLSCSPISGHRSVSWYQQTPGQGLQFLFEYFSETQRNKGNFPGRFSGRQFSNSRSEMNVSTLELGDSALYLCASSWGDRGSGNTIYFGEGSWLTVV.

This clone has just one count. The chain joins TRBV20-1 to TRBJ1-2, with D hard to call. The CDR3 has 12 residues. Trimming shortened V by 3 bases and J by 2 bases, and 7 bases separated the two germline ends. The V gene's germline CDR1 is DFQATT and CDR2 SNEGSKA (reference sequence). DNA of the CDR3: TGCAGTGCTAGTTTTCAGAACTATGGCTACACCTTC. Translation: CSASFQNYGYTF.

The rearrangement links TRBV7-9 to TRBJ2-5, with D possibly being TRBD2 (5 bases). V was shortened by 3 bases and J by 3 bases, with 5 bases between the two germline ends. The CDR3 is made up of 12 amino acids. Germline V gives CDR1 SEHNR, CDR2 FQNEAQ (reference sequence). DNA for the CDR3: TGTGCCAGCAGCTTGCGGGAAGAGACCCAGTACTTC. Amino acid sequence: CASSLREETQYF.